This T cell receptor (beta chain) was recorded in a study of CD8 T cells in ankylosing spondylitis. Points from the study as a whole: Typical of ankylosing spondylitis blood, it appeared, was a TCR beta motif of fewer than 10 highly homologous variants. The clones that were linked to disease were reported to be significantly enriched in matched synovial fluid samples from ankylosing spondylitis patients. Disease-linked clones bore a CD8+ phenotype and were relatively rare in peripheral blood.

Preparation of TCR beta libraries was done by quantitative 5'-RACE with molecular barcodes. TCRdb independently ran MiXCR on the 5' RACE reads; one entry per CDR3 protein. The sample has around 340,000 distinct CDR3 sequences; roughly 14% are singletons. On this clonotype: The antigen is unknown.

The CDR3 loop spans 17 amino acids. Germline lookup yields CDR1 SGHRS and CDR2 YFSETQ. V lost 4 bases to trimming and J lost 2 bases; unmatched junction nucleotides: 11. This TCR derives from a male donor with ankylosing spondylitis or in good health (not recorded which). Input material: blood, either unsorted or a sorted T cell fraction (not recorded which). This sequence joins TRBV5-1 and TRBJ1-5; 8 bases agree with TRBD1. For the CDR3, the DNA is TGCGCCAGCAGCCCCGGGACAGGAGGTATAGGCAATCAGCCCCAGCATTTT. As protein: CASSPGTGGIGNQPQHF.